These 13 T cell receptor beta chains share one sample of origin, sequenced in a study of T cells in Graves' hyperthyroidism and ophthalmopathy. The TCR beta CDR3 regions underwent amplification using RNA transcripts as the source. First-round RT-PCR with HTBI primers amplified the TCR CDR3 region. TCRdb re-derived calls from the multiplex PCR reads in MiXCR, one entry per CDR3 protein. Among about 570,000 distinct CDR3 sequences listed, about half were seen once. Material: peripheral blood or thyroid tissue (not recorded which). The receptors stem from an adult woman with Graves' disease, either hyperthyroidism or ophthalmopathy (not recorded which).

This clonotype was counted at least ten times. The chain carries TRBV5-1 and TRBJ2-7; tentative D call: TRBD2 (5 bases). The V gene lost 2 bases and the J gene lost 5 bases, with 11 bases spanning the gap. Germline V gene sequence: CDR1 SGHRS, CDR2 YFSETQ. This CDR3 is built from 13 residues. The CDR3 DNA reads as TGCGCCAGCAGCTTTGTAGCCGGGGACGAGCAGTACTTC. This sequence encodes CASSFVAGDEQYF. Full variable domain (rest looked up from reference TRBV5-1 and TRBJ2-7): KAGVTQTPRYLIKTRGQQVTLSCSPISGHRSVSWYQQTPGQGLQFLFEYFSETQRNKGNFPGRFSGRQFSNSRSEMNVSTLELGDSALYLCASSFVAGDEQYFGPGTRLTVT.

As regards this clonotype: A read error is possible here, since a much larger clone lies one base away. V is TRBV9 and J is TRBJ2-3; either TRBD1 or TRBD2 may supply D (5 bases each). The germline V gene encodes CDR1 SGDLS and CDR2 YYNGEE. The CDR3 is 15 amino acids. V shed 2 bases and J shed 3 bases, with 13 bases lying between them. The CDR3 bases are TGTGCCAGCAGCGTCTGGGACCTCGCTACAGATACGCAGTATTTT. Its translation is CASSVWDLATDTQYF.

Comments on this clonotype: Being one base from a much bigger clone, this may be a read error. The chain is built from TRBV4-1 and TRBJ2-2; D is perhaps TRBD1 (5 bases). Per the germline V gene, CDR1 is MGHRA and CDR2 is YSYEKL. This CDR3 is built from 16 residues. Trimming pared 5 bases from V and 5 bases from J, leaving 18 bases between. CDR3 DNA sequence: TGCGCCAGCAGCGGTGGGGCCGCATCATCTACCGGGGAGCTGTTTTTT. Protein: CASSGGAASSTGELFF.

The CDR3 sequence: CASSYSPLRAYEQYF. Written as DNA, the CDR3 is TGTGCCAGCAGTTACTCGCCACTACGGGCCTACGAGCAGTACTTC. The chain employs TRBV7-2 and TRBJ2-7; D is undetermined. The germline gives CDR1 SGHTA, CDR2 FQGNSA. Trimming took 6 bases from V and 2 from J, leaving 17 bases between them. CDR3 length: 15 residues.

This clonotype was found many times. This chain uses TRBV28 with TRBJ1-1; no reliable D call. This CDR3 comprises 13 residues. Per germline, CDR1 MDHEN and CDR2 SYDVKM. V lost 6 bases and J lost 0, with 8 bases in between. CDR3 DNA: TGTGCCAGCAGACTAGACTTGAACACTGAAGCTTTCTTT. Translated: CASRLDLNTEAFF.

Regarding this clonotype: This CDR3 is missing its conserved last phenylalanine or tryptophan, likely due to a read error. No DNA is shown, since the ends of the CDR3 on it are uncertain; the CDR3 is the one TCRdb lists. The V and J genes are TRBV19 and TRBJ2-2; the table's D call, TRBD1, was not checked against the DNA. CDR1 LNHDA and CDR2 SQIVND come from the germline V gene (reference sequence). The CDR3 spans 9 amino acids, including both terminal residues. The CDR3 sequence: CASTRQGSN.

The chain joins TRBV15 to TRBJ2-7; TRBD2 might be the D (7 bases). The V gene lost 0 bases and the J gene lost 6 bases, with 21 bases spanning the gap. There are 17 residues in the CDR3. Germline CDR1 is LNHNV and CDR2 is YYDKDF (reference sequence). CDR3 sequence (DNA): TGTGCCACCAGCAGAGATCGAACTAGGGGGACTACCCTCGAGCAGTACTTC. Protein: CATSRDRTRGTTLEQYF. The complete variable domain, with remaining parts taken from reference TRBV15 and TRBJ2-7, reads DAMVIQNPRYQVTQFGKPVTLSCSQTLNHNVMYWYQQKSSQAPKLLFHYYDKDFNNEADTPDNFQSRRPNTSFCFLDIRSPGLGDTAMYLCATSRDRTRGTTLEQYFGPGTRLTVT.

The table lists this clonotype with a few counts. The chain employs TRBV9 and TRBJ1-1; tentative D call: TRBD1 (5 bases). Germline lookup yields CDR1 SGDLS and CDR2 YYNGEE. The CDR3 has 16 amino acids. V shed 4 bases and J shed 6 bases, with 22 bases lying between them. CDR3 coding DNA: TGTGCCAGCAGCTATGCCAGGGACCCTCGTATGGCTGAAGCTTTCTTT. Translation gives CASSYARDPRMAEAFF.

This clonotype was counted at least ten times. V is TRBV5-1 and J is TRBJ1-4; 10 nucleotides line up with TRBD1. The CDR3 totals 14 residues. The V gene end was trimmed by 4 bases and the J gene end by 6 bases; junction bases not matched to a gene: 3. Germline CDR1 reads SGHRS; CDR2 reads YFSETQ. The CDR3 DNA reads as TGCGCCAGCAGCCTGGACAGGGGGGATGAAAAACTGTTTTTT. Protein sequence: CASSLDRGDEKLFF.

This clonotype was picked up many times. The CDR3 reads CASSPYLGRNYGYTF. CDR3 in DNA: TGTGCCAGCAGCCCTTACTTAGGGAGGAACTATGGCTACACCTTC. The chain employs TRBV7-9 and TRBJ1-2; the D is unclear. This CDR3 region has 15 residues. V lost 5 bases, J lost 2 bases, and 15 bases lay in between. The germline gives CDR1 SEHNR, CDR2 FQNEAQ (reference sequence).

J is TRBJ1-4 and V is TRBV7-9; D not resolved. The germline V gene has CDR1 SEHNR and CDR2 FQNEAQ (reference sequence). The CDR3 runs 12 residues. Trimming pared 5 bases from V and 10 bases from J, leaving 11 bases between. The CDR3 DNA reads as TGTGCCAGCAGCCGAGATCCGGGAAAACTGTTTTTT. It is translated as CASSRDPGKLFF.

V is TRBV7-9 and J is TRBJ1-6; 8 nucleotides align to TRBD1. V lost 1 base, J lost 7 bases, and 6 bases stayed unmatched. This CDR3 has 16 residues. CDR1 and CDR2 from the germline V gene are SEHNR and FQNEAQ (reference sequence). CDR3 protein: CASSLVGTGENSPLHF. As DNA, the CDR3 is TGTGCCAGCAGCTTAGTGGGGACAGGAGAAAATTCACCCCTCCACTTT.

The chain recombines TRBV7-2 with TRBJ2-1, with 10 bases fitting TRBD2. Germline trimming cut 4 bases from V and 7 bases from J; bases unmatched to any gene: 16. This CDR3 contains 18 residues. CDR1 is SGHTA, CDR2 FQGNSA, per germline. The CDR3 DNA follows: TGTGCCAGCAGCTCCAAAGGGGGGGCTAGCGGGAGTAGTAATGAGCAGTTCTTC. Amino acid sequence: CASSSKGGASGSSNEQFF.